The entry that follows covers one TCR beta chain sequence. This table comes from immunoSEQ multiplex PCR, and its TCRdb copy is limited to in-frame clones, with some not included. The sample has some 460,000 clones, around 87% seen once. This record belongs to a study of blood T cell repertoires in COVID-19. Cohort 3 donors counted as recovered after two negative PCRs, clearance, or resolved symptoms. CDR1 SNHLY and CDR2 FYNNEI come from the germline V gene. The length of the CDR3 is 12 residues. Deletions cut 8 bases from V and 4 bases from J, with 8 bases between. Sequencing used PBMCs or T cells enriched from blood (not recorded which). The chain joins TRBV2 to TRBJ1-4; no reliable D call. This clonotype originated in a woman in her late teens or twenties who had recovered from COVID-19. CDR3 sequence: CASAEGNEKLFF. As DNA, the CDR3 is TGTGCCAGCGCCGAGGGTAATGAAAAACTGTTTTTT.